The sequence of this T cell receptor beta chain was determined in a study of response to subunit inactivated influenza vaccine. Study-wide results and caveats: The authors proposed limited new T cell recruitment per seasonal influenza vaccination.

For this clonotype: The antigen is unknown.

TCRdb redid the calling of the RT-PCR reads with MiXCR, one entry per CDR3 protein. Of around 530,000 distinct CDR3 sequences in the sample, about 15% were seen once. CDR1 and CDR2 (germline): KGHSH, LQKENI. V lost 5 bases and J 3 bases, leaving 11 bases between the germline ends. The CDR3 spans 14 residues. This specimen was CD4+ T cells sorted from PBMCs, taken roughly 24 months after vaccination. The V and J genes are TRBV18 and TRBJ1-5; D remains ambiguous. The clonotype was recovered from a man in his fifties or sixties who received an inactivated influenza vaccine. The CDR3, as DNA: TGTGCCAGCTCATGGCAGGTGGACAATCAGCCCCAGCATTTT. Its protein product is CASSWQVDNQPQHF.